Sequencing of this T cell receptor (delta chain) was carried out in a study of gamma-delta chains in newborns, infants, children. For the study at large: Polyclonal expansion of innate γδ T cells after birth follows microbial exposure.

This clone is medium-sized by share. TCRdb redid the clone calls on the reads with CATT. The profile covers over 5,500 delta-chain clones, with around 10% appearing a single time and approximately 6.5% taken by the ten largest. In germline, CDR1 is GEAIGNYY, CDR2 EKD. Germline trimming cut 0 bases from V and 0 bases from J; bases unmatched to any gene: 7. CDR3 length equals 17 residues. Sample: blood. The genes are TRDV2 and TRDJ1, with 9 bases that match TRDD3. The receptor was derived from a child who was a newborn, infant or young child, either healthy, febrile or measles-vaccinated (not recorded which). CDR3 coding DNA: TGTGCCTGTGACACCGTTGAACTGGGGGAGTACACCGATAAACTCATCTTT. It is translated as CACDTVELGEYTDKLIF.